This T cell receptor beta chain was found in a study of T cell changes during pregnancy in multiple sclerosis. This clone was found once. Trimming took 6 bases from V and 1 from J; bases not matched to a gene: 3. Per germline, CDR1 MNHEY and CDR2 SMNVEV (reference sequence). The CDR3 has 14 amino acids. Clones were read by immunoSEQ multiplex PCR, and TCRdb kept only the in-frame ones, dropping some. The sample lists about 98,000 clones, about 91% occurring once. The chain uses TRBV27 and TRBJ1-2, with 9 bases matching TRBD1. Specimen: peripheral blood, collected after pregnancy. This TCR was sampled from a female donor in good health, enrolled as a control in a pregnancy study. The CDR3 region has the DNA TGTGCCAGCAGGACAGGGGGGGGTAACTATGGCTACACCTTC. This sequence encodes CASRTGGGNYGYTF.